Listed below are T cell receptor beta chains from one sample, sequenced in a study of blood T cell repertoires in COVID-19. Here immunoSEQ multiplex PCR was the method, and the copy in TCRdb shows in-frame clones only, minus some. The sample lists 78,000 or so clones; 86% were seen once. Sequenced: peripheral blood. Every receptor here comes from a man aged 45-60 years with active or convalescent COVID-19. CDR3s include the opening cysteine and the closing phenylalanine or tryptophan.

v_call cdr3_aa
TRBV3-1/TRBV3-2 CASSQDEPVRGAKNIQYF
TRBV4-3 CASSSDSYNEQFF
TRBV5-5 CASSFRTGKYEQYF
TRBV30 CAWSRGQGKNIQYF
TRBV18 CASSPQGGAGRIYNEQFF
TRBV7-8 CASSPIAGGGYGYTF
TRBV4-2 CASSQDLRQGNQPQHF
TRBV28 CASLWGQGENSPLHF
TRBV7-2 CASSIAPQGSYEQYF
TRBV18 CASSPRDRGEPQHF
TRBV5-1 CASSLRASGGQETQYF
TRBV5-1 CASSTVPPGQGDEKLFF
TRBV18 CASSPGASSTDTQYF
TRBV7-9 CASSSPPGDTEAFF
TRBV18 CASSPYLTGANTGELFF
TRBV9 CASSVGSGDIQYF
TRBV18 CASSQISLGTGVESYEQYF
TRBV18 CASSPLGTGLNEQYF
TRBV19 CASSIGDRYQPQHF
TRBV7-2 CASSLIRVREQYF
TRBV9 CASSEGDRASTYEQYF
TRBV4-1 CASSQADRERNEQFF
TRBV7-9 CASSFGTSGGVETQYF
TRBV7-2 CASSLRQGRSGNYGYTF
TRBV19 CASSMGRGGDEQFF
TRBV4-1 CASSQWGQEYNEQFF
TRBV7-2 CASSRDRYEQYF
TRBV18 CASPTPGGNTGELFF
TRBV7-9 CASRRQLEAFF
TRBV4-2 CASSQAKEARSPLHF
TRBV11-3 CASSRDSGELFF
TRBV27 CASSLGSGGTDTQYF
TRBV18 CASSPPSLPGQGYGYTF
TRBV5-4 CASSRTAGGYTGELFF
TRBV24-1 CATSSGGLVFF
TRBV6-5 CASRLAGPYNEQFF
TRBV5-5 CASSPPGLAGANANEQFF
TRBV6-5 CASSYVAGTEAFF
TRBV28 CASSPPMPSSYEQYF
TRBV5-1 CASSPGQGEAFF
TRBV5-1 CASSLLAGEGGNTIYF
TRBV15 CATSRDGGTEAFF
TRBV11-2 CASTSGTPNTGELFF
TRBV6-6 CASSYTGAYQPQHF
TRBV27 CASSFGDSPEAFF
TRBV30 CAWSVGGYTEAFF
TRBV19 CASSPRQGRIQNEQFF
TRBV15 CATSRDQTVQETQYF
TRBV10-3 CAIMGQPNTEAFF
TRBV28 CASSDSATNEKLFF